The next 20 T cell receptor beta chains were all read from a single sample in a study of a mutant IDH1 vaccine in newly diagnosed glioma. Time point defined: week 47, end of study. What each vaccine dose contained was 300 ug of mutant IDH1 20-mer peptide, accompanied by topical imiquimod. Assay used: immunoSEQ multiplex PCR; TCRdb lists only in-frame clones, some missing. The table records over 75,000 clones, 80% to 90% of them present only once. These receptors lack a known antigen. Sample: PBMCs, taken from a glioma patient whose treatment included an IDH1 peptide vaccine. The source of these receptors is a man aged 40-50 years with glioma.

This sequence joins TRBV10-3 and TRBJ2-1; D call uncertain. The CDR3 consists of 14 residues. Between the trimmed V and J ends, which lost 3 bases and 2 bases, there was a span of 8 bases. Germline CDR1 reads ENHRY; CDR2 reads SYGVKD. The CDR3 nucleotides are TGTGCCATCAGTGACGACGGTACCTACAATGAGCAGTTCTTC. It encodes CAISDDGTYNEQFF.

The V and J genes are TRBV5-5 and TRBJ1-2; maybe TRBD1 (5 bases). CDR1 and CDR2 (germline): SGHKS, YYEKEE (reference sequence). V lost 4 bases to trimming and J lost 2 bases, with 12 bases between them. The CDR3 covers 14 residues. The CDR3 is CASSRGTRNYGYTF. The CDR3 DNA sequence: TGTGCCAGCAGCCGCGGGACTAGGAACTATGGCTACACCTTC.

The chain has TRBV7-6 and TRBJ1-2; D is possibly TRBD1 (6 bases). Trimming took off 0 bases at V and 6 bases at J, with 14 bases between the two ends. This CDR3 has 15 residues. The germline V gene encodes CDR1 SGHVS and CDR2 FNYEAQ. The DNA of the CDR3 is TGTGCCAGCAGCTTAGCGTGGGGCAGGGGCAATGGCTACACCTTC. It is translated as CASSLAWGRGNGYTF.

The chain recombines TRBV6-1 with TRBJ2-2, with 8 nucleotides matching TRBD1. There are 14 residues in the CDR3. The junction had 2 bases not matched to a gene; V was cut back by 2 bases and J by 6 bases. The germline gives CDR1 MNHNS, CDR2 SASEGT. DNA for the CDR3: TGTGCCAGCAGTGAATACAGGGGGTCCGGGGAGCTGTTTTTT. Residues: CASSEYRGSGELFF.

The chain uses TRBV7-2 and TRBJ1-5, with D tentatively TRBD1 (5 bases). V was pared by 5 bases and J by 7 bases, with 18 bases between. The CDR3 runs 15 residues. Germline values: CDR1 SGHTA, CDR2 FQGNSA. In nucleotides, the CDR3 is TGTGCCAGCAGCCTAGGGACGGTCAGGATCCAGCCCCAGCATTTT. This gives the protein CASSLGTVRIQPQHF.

The J gene is TRBJ2-7, the V gene TRBV19, with TRBD1 as a possible D gene (5 bases). V shed 4 bases and J shed 0 bases, with 13 bases lying between them. This CDR3 has 15 residues. The germline V gene encodes CDR1 LNHDA and CDR2 SQIVND (reference sequence). CDR3 nucleotide sequence: TGTGCCAGTAGTAACCAGGGAACCAGCTCCTACGAGCAGTACTTC. Translating gives CASSNQGTSSYEQYF. Full variable domain (outside the CDR3, taken from reference TRBV19 and TRBJ2-7): DGGITQSPKYLFRKEGQNVTLSCEQNLNHDAMYWYRQDPGQGLRLIYYSQIVNDFQKGDIAEGYSVSREKKESFPLTVTSAQKNPTAFYLCASSNQGTSSYEQYFGPGTRLTVT.

This clone has only a few counts. The chain is built from TRBV28 and TRBJ2-1; no clear D gene. The CDR3 length is 14 residues. The V gene's germline CDR1 is MDHEN and CDR2 SYDVKM. V dropped 5 bases and J dropped 0 bases, with 8 bases sitting between them. The CDR3 protein is CASSREYSYNEQFF. Here the CDR3 DNA reads TGTGCCAGCAGTCGAGAATACTCCTACAATGAGCAGTTCTTC.

The chain joins TRBV5-1 to TRBJ1-1; D is unclear. Germline CDR1 SGHRS, CDR2 YFSETQ. The CDR3 has 15 amino acids. V shed 0 bases and J shed 1 base, with 10 bases lying between them. For the CDR3, the DNA is TGCGCCAGCAGCTTGGCCCCGACACAGAACACTGAAGCTTTCTTT. This encodes CASSLAPTQNTEAFF.

The chain is built from TRBV6-5 and TRBJ1-2; D might be TRBD1 (5 bases). The germline CDR1 and CDR2 sequences are MNHEY and SVGAGI. This CDR3 contains 15 residues. V lost 0 bases, J lost 6 bases, and 14 bases lay in between. CDR3 protein: CASSYSQGGADGYTF. The DNA of the CDR3 is TGTGCCAGCAGTTACTCCCAGGGAGGGGCGGATGGCTACACCTTC.

This sequence joins TRBV10-1 and TRBJ2-1; possibly TRBD2 for D (5 bases). Trimming removed 0 bases from V and 10 bases from J, with 10 bases in between. CDR1 and CDR2 (germline): WNHNN, SYGVQD (reference sequence). The CDR3 has 13 residues. The CDR3 bases are TGCGCCAGCAGTGAGTCCGGGGTCGGAGAGCAGTTCTTC. It specifies CASSESGVGEQFF.

The chain links TRBV19 to TRBJ2-7; 7 nucleotides match TRBD1. This CDR3 is 13 amino acids long. Germline V gene data show CDR1 as LNHDA and CDR2 as SQIVND (reference sequence). The trim removed 5 bases at V and 7 bases at J, leaving 8 bases unmatched. This chain's CDR3 is CASSVWTGREQYF. The DNA of the CDR3 is TGTGCCAGTAGTGTATGGACAGGTAGGGAGCAGTACTTC.

This chain uses TRBV5-1 with TRBJ2-7; D gene ambiguous. Germline assignment: CDR1 SGHRS and CDR2 YFSETQ. V lost 4 bases, J lost 7 bases, and 21 bases lay in between. The CDR3 extends over 15 amino acids. CDR3 sequence (DNA): TGCGCCAGCAGCGATACCGTAGGTCCCAATGGGGAGCAGTACTTC. Translating gives CASSDTVGPNGEQYF.

As concerns this clone: The junction departs from the called germline gene at one end, perhaps through a read error. This chain uses TRBV7-9 with TRBJ1-1; D gene ambiguous. Germline-derived CDR1 and CDR2 are SEHNR and FQNEAQ (reference sequence). The CDR3 has 13 residues. The CDR3 DNA reads TGCGCCAGCAGCTACGAGGAGGGCACTGAAGCTTTCTTT. This sequence encodes CASSYEEGTEAFF.

This clone was picked up a small number of times. This chain joins TRBV19 and TRBJ1-1, with D unclear. Trimming removed 6 bases from V and 3 bases from J, with 17 bases in between. CDR3 length: 15 amino acids. Per germline, CDR1 LNHDA and CDR2 SQIVND (reference sequence). The CDR3 protein is CASSRRRVPDTEAFF. In DNA, the CDR3 is TGTGCCAGTAGCCGACGCCGGGTCCCAGACACTGAAGCTTTCTTT.

This clone was observed a handful of times. This chain connects TRBV12-5 to TRBJ2-2, with D possibly being TRBD2 (5 bases). Trimming stripped 1 base from V and 4 bases from J, with 10 bases between. Germline V gene sequence: CDR1 LGHNT, CDR2 FRNRAP. CDR3 length equals 15 residues. In DNA, the CDR3 is TGTGCTAGTGGTTTGGGGAGCGGTTCCACCGGGGAGCTGTTTTTT. Translation gives CASGLGSGSTGELFF.

The V and J genes are TRBV28 and TRBJ2-3; the D is unclear. The CDR3 spans 13 residues. Germline-derived CDR1 and CDR2 are MDHEN and SYDVKM. V was pared by 8 bases and J by 1 base, with 10 bases between. The CDR3 region is CASGIGGTDTQYF. The CDR3 bases are TGTGCCAGCGGGATCGGAGGCACAGATACGCAGTATTTT. The variable domain in full, completed from reference TRBV28 and TRBJ2-3, reads DVKVTQSSRYLVKRTGEKVFLECVQDMDHENMFWYRQDPGLGLRLIYFSYDVKMKEKGDIPEGYSVSREKKERFSLILESASTNQTSMYLCASGIGGTDTQYFGPGTRLTVL.

This clone was seen more than once but under ten times. This chain links TRBV6-6 with TRBJ1-1; a possible D gene is TRBD1 (5 bases). The CDR3 extends over 12 amino acids. The V gene's germline CDR1 is MNHNY and CDR2 SVGAGI (reference sequence). With 4 bases removed from V and 4 bases from J, the gap between germline ends came to 7 bases. The CDR3 DNA reads as TGTGCCAGCAGTTTCCAGGGCACTGAAGCTTTCTTT. Translation: CASSFQGTEAFF.

This rearrangement joins TRBV5-6 to TRBJ2-4; D is unclear. The CDR3 totals 16 residues. Germline V gene sequence: CDR1 SGHDT, CDR2 YYEEEE. The V end was cut by 3 bases, the J end by 1 base, with 14 bases between. The CDR3 sequence: CASSSWGFGAKNIQYF. The CDR3 region has the DNA TGTGCCAGCAGCTCTTGGGGTTTCGGGGCCAAAAACATTCAGTACTTC.

This clone was observed a single time. The chain joins TRBV9 to TRBJ2-1; TRBD1 matches 9 bases. This CDR3 is built from 16 residues. Trimming at V came to 4 bases and at J to 4 bases, leaving 9 bases not matched to a gene. The germline V gene has CDR1 SGDLS and CDR2 YYNGEE. CDR3 protein: CASSYFGQGTYNEQFF. CDR3 nucleotide sequence: TGTGCCAGCAGCTATTTTGGACAGGGGACTTACAATGAGCAGTTCTTC.

The chain has TRBV6-1 and TRBJ2-7, with 7 bases matching TRBD2. V lost 0 bases and J lost 7; bases outside the gene matches: 9. The CDR3 contains 15 residues. Germline assignment: CDR1 MNHNS and CDR2 SASEGT. The CDR3 reads CASSEASGSPGEQYF. CDR3 in DNA: TGTGCCAGCAGTGAAGCTAGCGGGTCCCCGGGGGAGCAGTACTTC.